This T cell receptor (beta chain) is from a study of T-cell reconstitution after alpha-beta-depleted transplantation in children. The authors prepared the TCRbeta library with unique molecular identifiers. From the PCR reads, TCRdb called clonotypes with MiXCR, one entry per CDR3 protein. The table includes some 390,000 distinct CDR3 sequences, roughly 20% detected once. In its sample, this clonotype was seen many times. The CDR3 has 13 residues. CDR1 is SGHDT, CDR2 YYEEEE, per germline. The V and J ends lost 3 bases and 2 bases respectively, with 8 bases between them. This sequence originates from a human donor who donated a stem cell graft to a child with acute myeloid leukemia. This chain connects TRBV5-6 to TRBJ1-1; D is uncertain. The material was PBMCs from the stem cell graft donor, obtained from the stem cell graft. The CDR3 here is CASSSDTNTEAFF. DNA for the CDR3: TGTGCCAGCAGCTCAGACACTAACACTGAAGCTTTCTTT. Variable domain in full (rest from reference TRBV5-6 and TRBJ1-1): DAGVTQSPTHLIKTRGQQVTLRCSPKSGHDTVSWYQQALGQGPQFIFQYYEEEERQRGNFPDRFSGHQFPNYSSELNVNALLLGDSALYLCASSSDTNTEAFFGQGTRLTVV.